Below are 15 T cell receptor beta chains sequenced from a single sample in a study of beta chain features in type 1 diabetes. Regarding the study as a whole: Shortening that was moderate but significant affected the TCRB CDR3s of Type 1 diabetes patients in all four CD4+ subsets.

Their antigens are not known. Expressed TCRB transcripts were sequenced because the entire RNA isolate underwent reverse transcription. Repertoires were generated with immunoSEQ multiplex PCR, while TCRdb's copy carries only in-frame clones and drops some. The repertoire consists of 400,000 or so clones, with 8% to 10% occurring once and the leading ten covering around 0.66%. The source material was central memory CD4+ T cells from blood. The receptors come from a man aged 25 to 40 with type 1 diabetes.

This clone turned up a few times. The genes are TRBV27 and TRBJ2-1, with 12 positions matching TRBD2. With V trimmed by 2 bases and J by 2 bases, 7 bases remained unmatched. The germline CDR1 and CDR2 sequences are MNHEY and SMNVEV (reference sequence). The CDR3 loop spans 18 amino acids. Here the CDR3 reads CASSLRATSGGAYNEQFF. The CDR3 DNA reads as TGTGCCAGCAGTTTAAGAGCGACTAGCGGGGGTGCCTACAATGAGCAGTTCTTC.

This clone was counted at least ten times. The genes are TRBV28 and TRBJ2-2; no clear D gene. CDR3 size: 13 residues. Germline V gene sequence: CDR1 MDHEN, CDR2 SYDVKM. V was pared by 5 bases and J by 1 base, with 5 bases between. The CDR3 protein is CASSTRNTGELFF. For the CDR3, the DNA is TGTGCCAGCAGTACCAGGAACACCGGGGAGCTGTTTTTT. The entire variable domain, with the rest obtained from reference TRBV28 and TRBJ2-2, is as follows: DVKVTQSSRYLVKRTGEKVFLECVQDMDHENMFWYRQDPGLGLRLIYFSYDVKMKEKGDIPEGYSVSREKKERFSLILESASTNQTSMYLCASSTRNTGELFFGEGSRLTVL.

As regards this clone: The conserved phenylalanine or tryptophan is not found at the CDR3 terminus, so this likely reflects a read error. The chain is built from TRBV9 and TRBJ1-2, with D maybe TRBD1 (5 bases). The V end lost 0 bases, the J end lost 0 bases, and 6 bases lay between the germline ends. CDR3 size: 14 residues. Germline V CDR1 and CDR2: SGDLS, YYNGEE. The CDR3 nucleotides are TGTGCCAGCAGCGTAGTGACAGCTAACTATGGCTACACCCTC. It codes for CASSVVTANYGYTL.

This clone was picked up a small number of times. The junction differs from germline at one of its ends, possibly a read error. The chain joins TRBV7-7 to TRBJ2-2; 8 nucleotides match TRBD1. This CDR3 spans 15 amino acids. Germline V lookup: CDR1 SSHAT, CDR2 FNYEAQ (reference sequence). CDR3 residues: CASSFDRGADGELFF. As DNA, the CDR3 is TGTGCTAGCAGCTTCGACAGGGGAGCGGACGGGGAGCTGTTTTTT.

This clone was picked up a small number of times. The gene calls are TRBV5-6 and TRBJ1-3; D ambiguous. Trimming shortened V by 2 bases and J by 0 bases, and 12 bases separated the two germline ends. The length of the CDR3 is 16 residues. Germline lookup yields CDR1 SGHDT and CDR2 YYEEEE. Here the CDR3 reads CASSFPQQSSGNTIYF. DNA for the CDR3: TGTGCCAGCAGCTTCCCACAGCAGAGCTCTGGAAACACCATATATTTT. Full variable domain (remainder filled in from reference TRBV5-6 and TRBJ1-3): DAGVTQSPTHLIKTRGQQVTLRCSPKSGHDTVSWYQQALGQGPQFIFQYYEEEERQRGNFPDRFSGHQFPNYSSELNVNALLLGDSALYLCASSFPQQSSGNTIYFGEGSWLTVV.

This clone showed up just a few times. The rearrangement links TRBV20-1 to TRBJ2-5, with D possibly matching TRBD2 (6 bases). The V gene lost 6 bases and the J gene lost 5 bases, with 10 bases spanning the gap. The CDR3 runs 11 residues. CDR1 is DFQATT and CDR2 is SNEGSKA in the germline V gene (reference sequence). CDR3 nucleotide sequence: TGCAGTGCAGTGAGCGGGGAGACCCAGTACTTC. Protein sequence: CSAVSGETQYF.

A word on this clone: One end of the junction varies from germline; a read error may be responsible. The chain combines TRBV11-1 with TRBJ2-2; D is ambiguous. The germline V gene encodes CDR1 SGHAT and CDR2 FQDESV (reference sequence). The CDR3 spans 12 residues. The CDR3 reads CASSLNTEELFF. For the CDR3, the DNA is TGTGCCAGCAGCTTAAACACCGAGGAGCTGTTTTTT.

This clone was picked up a small number of times. The chain recombines TRBV7-9 with TRBJ2-1; no clear D gene. Germline-derived CDR1 and CDR2 are SEHNR and FQNEAQ (reference sequence). Trimming removed 5 bases at V and 5 bases at J, with 7 bases between. The CDR3 sequence is 12 residues long. In nucleotides, the CDR3 is TGTGCCAGCAGCAGGACCGACAATGAGCAGTTCTTC. It encodes CASSRTDNEQFF.

The chain carries TRBV7-9 and TRBJ2-7, with 9 bases aligning to TRBD1. This CDR3 has 13 residues. With 1 base clipped from V and 13 bases from J, the junction kept 8 bases outside the gene matches. Germline-derived CDR1 and CDR2 are SEHNR and FQNEAQ (reference sequence). The CDR3 coding sequence is TGTGCCAGCAGCTTAGATGGGGACAGGGATAACTACTTC. It encodes CASSLDGDRDNYF.

This sequence joins TRBV6-1 and TRBJ2-7, with D unclear. The V and J ends lost 7 bases and 3 bases respectively, with 13 bases between them. From germline, CDR1 is MNHNS and CDR2 SASEGT. The CDR3 sequence is 13 residues long. CDR3 sequence (DNA): TGTGCCAGCACCTTCCCGGGCAACTACGAGCAGTACTTC. It encodes CASTFPGNYEQYF.

The J gene is TRBJ2-7, the V gene TRBV7-6; TRBD1 agrees at 10 bases. V lost 5 bases, J lost 4 bases, and 8 bases stayed unmatched. Germline assignment: CDR1 SGHVS and CDR2 FNYEAQ. The CDR3 runs to 15 residues. The CDR3 DNA follows: TGTGCCAGCAGCCCACCCCGGGACAGGGGTTACGAGCAGTACTTC. This translates into CASSPPRDRGYEQYF.

The chain couples TRBV19 to TRBJ1-2; TRBD1 matches 9 bases. The ends lost 6 bases at V and 12 bases at J; junction bases unmatched: 14. CDR3 length: 14 amino acids. In germline, CDR1 is LNHDA, CDR2 SQIVND (reference sequence). The CDR3 DNA reads TGTGCCAGTAGCAACCGGGACAGGGATTTGGTCGACACCTTC. It yields the protein CASSNRDRDLVDTF.

This clone has just a few counts. CDR3 nucleotides: TGTGCCAGCAGCTTAGTAGGGACGGGGCAGCCCCAGCATTTT. This translates into CASSLVGTGQPQHF. The V call is TRBV7-3, the J call TRBJ1-5, with D maybe TRBD1 (5 bases). The CDR3 runs 14 residues. V gave up 2 bases and J gave up 7 bases, with 12 bases separating them. From germline, CDR1 is SGHTA and CDR2 FQGTGA.

This clone was counted only a few times. The J gene is TRBJ2-2, the V gene TRBV14, with unresolved D. The CDR3 is 13 residues long. Germline-derived CDR1 and CDR2 are SGHDN and FVKESK. Between the trimmed V and J ends, which lost 5 bases and 6 bases, there was a span of 10 bases. The CDR3 loop is CASSLQEAGELFF. The CDR3 nucleotides read TGTGCCAGCAGCTTACAAGAGGCCGGGGAGCTGTTTTTT.

This clone was observed a handful of times. This sample includes further DNA sequences coding for the same CDR3. The chain recombines TRBV5-1 with TRBJ2-1; D unclear. This CDR3 is 13 amino acids long. V lost 0 bases and J lost 5, with 6 bases in between. Germline V gene data show CDR1 as SGHRS and CDR2 as YFSETQ. The CDR3 coding sequence is TGCGCCAGCAGCTTGGAACGGAACAATGAGCAGTTCTTC. Its translation: CASSLERNNEQFF.